A single sample gave rise to the 32 T cell receptor beta chains below, sequenced in a study of regulatory T cells in long-lasting Graves disease. Through Arm-PCR of CDR3 regions and iRepertoire HTBI primers, TCR beta libraries were built. TCRdb passed the multiplex PCR reads through MiXCR, listing each CDR3 protein once. The data hold 350,000 to 500,000 distinct CDR3 sequences, with around 23% observed a single time. This sample's time point: persistent/refractory GD, antithyroid drugs over 5 years with positive TRAb. PBMC RNA served as the TCR library source. The material sequenced was peripheral blood mononuclear cells (PBMCs), taken when the disease was refractory, from a patient treated with antithyroid drugs. These receptors were obtained from a female donor with Graves disease.

This clonotype has a count of ten or more. In nucleotides, the CDR3 is TGTGCCTGGAGTCCATGGGACAGTAGCTCCTACGAGCAGTACTTC. The encoded protein is CAWSPWDSSSYEQYF. The V and J genes are TRBV30 and TRBJ2-7; 7 nucleotides agree with TRBD1. The CDR3 runs to 15 residues. V gave up 2 bases and J gave up 0 bases; unmatched junction bases: 7. Germline lookup yields CDR1 GTSNPN and CDR2 SVGIG (reference sequence).

The rearrangement joins TRBV5-6 to TRBJ2-7; D call uncertain. Germline CDR1 SGHDT, CDR2 YYEEEE. The CDR3 has 12 residues. The V gene lost 2 bases and the J gene lost 4 bases, with 7 bases spanning the gap. The CDR3 sequence: CASSLTEYEQYF. CDR3 in DNA: TGTGCCAGCAGCTTAACAGAGTACGAGCAGTACTTC. The whole variable domain, remainder taken from reference TRBV5-6 and TRBJ2-7, is DAGVTQSPTHLIKTRGQQVTLRCSPKSGHDTVSWYQQALGQGPQFIFQYYEEEERQRGNFPDRFSGHQFPNYSSELNVNALLLGDSALYLCASSLTEYEQYFGPGTRLTVT.

The chain uses TRBV6-4 and TRBJ1-6, with a tentative D call TRBD1 (6 bases). Between the trimmed V and J ends, which lost 5 bases and 8 bases, there was a span of 10 bases. The CDR3 is 13 residues long. Germline V gives CDR1 MRHNA, CDR2 SNTAGT. The DNA of the CDR3 is TGTGCCAGCAGTCAGGGGACTCATTCACCCCTCCACTTT. As protein: CASSQGTHSPLHF.

This clonotype was detected only a few times. CDR3 loop: CSATGPSYEQYF. DNA of the CDR3: TGCAGTGCCACGGGTCCCTCCTACGAGCAGTACTTC. The chain carries TRBV20-1 and TRBJ2-7; D is unclear. Trimming removed 6 bases from V and 0 bases from J, with 9 bases in between. This CDR3 has 12 amino acids. Per germline, CDR1 DFQATT and CDR2 SNEGSKA (reference sequence).

This clonotype was counted ten times or more. V and J are TRBV29-1 and TRBJ1-3; D unclear. Germline values: CDR1 SQVTM, CDR2 ANQGSEA. The V end was cut by 3 bases, the J end by 2 bases, with 14 bases between. This CDR3 is 15 amino acids long. CDR3 protein: CSVDLLSGTGNTIYF. CDR3 bases: TGCAGCGTTGACCTGCTAAGTGGCACTGGAAACACCATATATTTT.

This clonotype was recorded at least ten times. V usage is TRBV6-1 and J usage is TRBJ2-7; D is ambiguous. In germline, CDR1 is MNHNS, CDR2 SASEGT. CDR3 length: 14 amino acids. Deletions cut 2 bases from V and 4 bases from J, with 12 bases between. CDR3 bases: TGTGCCAGCAGTGAAACAAGGTGGAGTTACGAGCAGTACTTC. Protein sequence: CASSETRWSYEQYF.

The chain carries TRBV2 and TRBJ2-1; TRBD2 matches at 10 bases. V was clipped by 2 bases and J by 9 bases; unmatched bases: 4. The CDR3 has 14 amino acids. In germline, CDR1 is SNHLY, CDR2 FYNNEI. The CDR3 DNA is TGTGCCAGCAGTGAAAATAGCGGGAGGTTTGAGCAGTTCTTC. This gives the protein CASSENSGRFEQFF.

Ten or more counts support this clonotype. DNA for the CDR3: TGTGCCATCAGTGTTCGGCTAGCGGGAGTGGCCGACGAGCAGTACTTC. It encodes CAISVRLAGVADEQYF. The chain has TRBV10-3 and TRBJ2-7; 10 bases match TRBD2. The CDR3 sequence is 16 residues long. Trimming cost V 4 bases and J 5 bases; bases outside gene matches: 11. CDR1 is ENHRY, CDR2 SYGVKD, per germline.

This clonotype was observed at least ten times. The chain carries TRBV27 and TRBJ1-1, with a possible D match to TRBD1 (5 bases). V was cut by 3 bases and J by 5 bases, with 19 bases left in between. The length of the CDR3 is 16 residues. The V gene's germline CDR1 is MNHEY and CDR2 SMNVEV (reference sequence). Here the CDR3 DNA reads TGTGCCAGCAGTTTGAGGGGATCTTTCGAGGGGACTGAAGCTTTCTTT. It codes for CASSLRGSFEGTEAFF.

This clonotype was found a few times. The gene calls are TRBV15 and TRBJ2-7; D might be TRBD1 or TRBD2, each matching 6 bases. Per the germline V gene, CDR1 is LNHNV and CDR2 is YYDKDF (reference sequence). The V end lost 3 bases, the J end lost 1 base, and 13 bases lay between the germline ends. The CDR3 is 15 amino acids. CDR3 DNA sequence: TGTGCCACCAGCAGTGGCGGGACACTATCCTACGAGCAGTACTTC. Amino acids: CATSSGGTLSYEQYF.

This clonotype was seen ten or more times. V usage is TRBV28 and J usage is TRBJ2-7; D is uncertain. Germline V CDR1 and CDR2: MDHEN, SYDVKM. The V and J ends lost 5 bases and 1 base respectively, with 15 bases between them. The CDR3 loop spans 15 amino acids. The CDR3: CASSVSSFVSYEQYF. The CDR3 coding sequence is TGTGCCAGCAGTGTTAGCTCTTTCGTTTCCTACGAGCAGTACTTC.

The chain links TRBV5-5 to TRBJ1-5; D unclear. This CDR3 is 13 amino acids long. Germline V gene sequence: CDR1 SGHKS, CDR2 YYEKEE (reference sequence). V was clipped by 4 bases and J by 7 bases, with 12 bases between them. Written as DNA, the CDR3 is TGTGCCAGCAGCAGAGACCGGTCGCAGCCCCAGCATTTT. Translation: CASSRDRSQPQHF.

The genes are TRBV6-1 and TRBJ2-2, with TRBD2 identical over 10 bases. Germline CDR1 reads MNHNS; CDR2 reads SASEGT. This CDR3 region has 15 residues. Trimming removed 7 bases from V and 5 bases from J; junction bases left unmatched: 7. The CDR3 bases are TGTGCCAGCAAAGCTAGCGGGAGTCAAACCGGGGAGCTGTTTTTT. This encodes CASKASGSQTGELFF.

The J gene is TRBJ1-6, the V gene TRBV7-6, with no clear D. Trimming left V 5 bases short and J 13 bases short, with 15 bases between. Germline CDR1 is SGHVS and CDR2 is FNYEAQ. The CDR3 is 13 residues long. The CDR3 region has the DNA TGTGCCAGCAGCGAGGACGGAAAGGTCCCCCTCCACTTT. It specifies CASSEDGKVPLHF.

The chain is built from TRBV5-1 and TRBJ2-4; 9 bases are a match to TRBD2. Germline V gene lookup returns CDR1 SGHRS and CDR2 YFSETQ. After removal of 2 bases from V and 4 bases from J, the junction contained 4 bases not matched to a gene. CDR3 length: 15 amino acids. CDR3 protein: CASSLRLADKNIQYF. The CDR3 DNA reads as TGCGCCAGCAGCTTACGACTAGCGGATAAAAACATTCAGTACTTC.

This clonotype occurred a few times. The chain joins TRBV20-1 to TRBJ2-1, with TRBD2 matching over 8 bases. Germline V CDR1 and CDR2: DFQATT, SNEGSKA (reference sequence). The CDR3 covers 14 residues. V trimming: 1 base; J trimming: 9 bases; junction bases outside the gene matches: 8. The CDR3 nucleotides are TGCAGTGCTAGAGTCCCTAGCGGGTCGGGTGAGCAGTTCTTC. Its protein is CSARVPSGSGEQFF.

This clonotype has only a few counts. The CDR3 nucleotides read TGTGCCAGCAGTGTTGACTACGAGCAGTACTTC. Encoded protein: CASSVDYEQYF. The chain combines TRBV12-3 or TRBV12-4 with TRBJ2-7; D uncertain. The CDR3 spans 11 residues. V was trimmed by 5 bases and J by 3 bases, leaving 5 bases between them.

This clonotype was counted many times. The CDR3 loop is CATTLLGSPEAFF. The CDR3, as DNA: TGTGCCACCACCCTTTTAGGGAGCCCTGAAGCTTTCTTT. The chain employs TRBV15 and TRBJ1-1; unclear D gene. The V end lost 7 bases, the J end lost 6 bases, and 15 bases lay between the germline ends. Germline-derived CDR1 and CDR2 are LNHNV and YYDKDF (reference sequence). This CDR3 spans 13 amino acids.

The chain couples TRBV12-3 or TRBV12-4 to TRBJ2-1; 7 nucleotides match TRBD2. The CDR3 covers 19 residues. With V trimmed by 2 bases and J by 2 bases, 15 bases remained unmatched. The CDR3 here is CASSLSIWGGDLTYNEQFF. CDR3 DNA sequence: TGTGCCAGCAGTTTAAGTATCTGGGGGGGTGACCTCACCTACAATGAGCAGTTCTTC.

This clonotype was seen a few times. The chain carries TRBV18 and TRBJ1-5; no definite D call. This CDR3 region has 15 residues. Between the trimmed V and J ends, which lost 3 bases and 1 base, there was a span of 10 bases. Germline V gene sequence: CDR1 KGHSH, CDR2 LQKENI. As DNA, the CDR3 is TGTGCCAGCTCACCGATGGAGGGCAGCAATCAGCCCCAGCATTTT. Its translation is CASSPMEGSNQPQHF.

This clonotype was found many times. The chain couples TRBV28 to TRBJ2-7; the D gene is possibly TRBD2 (5 bases). The CDR3 is made up of 15 amino acids. CDR1 MDHEN and CDR2 SYDVKM come from the germline V gene. Trimming removed 1 base at V and 4 bases at J, with 14 bases between. CDR3 nucleotides: TGTGCCAGCAGTTTATTTTCTAGCAGGTCATACGAGCAGTACTTC. Protein sequence: CASSLFSSRSYEQYF. Complete variable domain (other parts from reference TRBV28 and TRBJ2-7): DVKVTQSSRYLVKRTGEKVFLECVQDMDHENMFWYRQDPGLGLRLIYFSYDVKMKEKGDIPEGYSVSREKKERFSLILESASTNQTSMYLCASSLFSSRSYEQYFGPGTRLTVT.

This clonotype was observed at least ten times. The chain is built from TRBV12-3 or TRBV12-4 and TRBJ1-5, with TRBD1 as a possible D gene (5 bases). Deletions cut 1 base from V and 5 bases from J, with 9 bases between. The CDR3 length is 14 residues. The CDR3, as DNA: TGTGCCAGCAGTTTAGACGGGGGGTATCAGCCCCAGCATTTT. It translates to CASSLDGGYQPQHF.

Worth noting for this clonotype: Possible read error: a much larger clone is one base away. The chain couples TRBV2 to TRBJ1-3, with D unclear. The ends were cut back, 3 bases at V and 0 bases at J, with 9 bases in the middle. The CDR3 consists of 15 residues. The germline V gene has CDR1 SNHLY and CDR2 FYNNEI. CDR3 DNA sequence: TGTGCCAGCAGTGAGGCCGCCAACTCTGGAAACACCATATATTTT. Translation gives CASSEAANSGNTIYF.

V and J are TRBV27 and TRBJ1-5; a possible D gene is TRBD1 (5 bases). The germline gives CDR1 MNHEY, CDR2 SMNVEV (reference sequence). The CDR3 runs to 15 residues. Trimming removed 5 bases from V and 7 bases from J, with 18 bases in between. The CDR3 sequence is CASSLAAGRDQPQHF. Written as DNA, the CDR3 is TGTGCCAGCAGTCTCGCGGCTGGCAGGGACCAGCCCCAGCATTTT.

The chain carries TRBV12-3 or TRBV12-4 and TRBJ2-1, with TRBD2 as a possible D gene (6 bases). There are 13 residues in the CDR3. Trimming took off 6 bases at V and 4 bases at J, with 10 bases between the two ends. The CDR3 DNA reads TGTGCCAGCAGCTCAGGACTATACAATGAGCAGTTCTTC. Encoded protein: CASSSGLYNEQFF.

This clonotype was recorded many times. The gene calls are TRBV3-1 and TRBJ1-1, with 7 nucleotides matching TRBD1. The germline CDR1 and CDR2 sequences are LGHDT and YNNKEL (reference sequence). J was trimmed by 0 bases and V by 8 bases; bases with no gene match: 9. CDR3 length equals 15 residues. The CDR3 loop is CASSQGQNMNTEAFF. As DNA, the CDR3 is TGTGCCAGCTCTCAGGGACAGAACATGAACACTGAAGCTTTCTTT.

This clonotype appeared once. The V and J genes are TRBV2 and TRBJ2-5; 11 bases align to TRBD2. This CDR3 region has 16 residues. Germline CDR1 reads SNHLY; CDR2 reads FYNNEI. V lost 6 bases, J lost 4 bases, and 10 bases stayed unmatched. The CDR3 nucleotides are TGTGCCAGCAGGACCGGGGGTAGCGGGAGGGGAGAGACCCAGTACTTC. Amino acids: CASRTGGSGRGETQYF.

This clonotype was recorded many times. The chain carries TRBV28 and TRBJ1-5, with 7 bases lining up with TRBD1. The CDR3 is made up of 12 amino acids. Germline V CDR1 and CDR2: MDHEN, SYDVKM. V gave up 11 bases and J gave up 7 bases; unmatched junction bases: 8. This CDR3 is CAVHRGGQPQHF. The CDR3 nucleotides read TGTGCCGTACACAGGGGTGGACAGCCCCAGCATTTT.

The V and J genes are TRBV7-9 and TRBJ2-3; 10 bases are a match to TRBD2. This CDR3 contains 17 residues. J was trimmed by 1 base and V by 5 bases; bases with no gene match: 9. Germline V gene sequence: CDR1 SEHNR, CDR2 FQNEAQ (reference sequence). Here the CDR3 DNA reads TGTGCCAGCAGCGCCTCACGGGGGACTAGCGGCACAGATACGCAGTATTTT. Translation: CASSASRGTSGTDTQYF.

V and J are TRBV19 and TRBJ2-3; D might be TRBD2 (6 bases). Deletions cut 3 bases from V and 0 bases from J, with 25 bases between. Germline loops: CDR1 LNHDA, CDR2 SQIVND (reference sequence). CDR3 length equals 20 residues. The CDR3: CASSIIAGRLVSPSTDTQYF. The CDR3 nucleotides are TGTGCCAGTAGTATCATTGCGGGGAGACTAGTCTCACCCAGCACAGATACGCAGTATTTT. The whole variable domain, remainder taken from reference TRBV19 and TRBJ2-3, is DGGITQSPKYLFRKEGQNVTLSCEQNLNHDAMYWYRQDPGQGLRLIYYSQIVNDFQKGDIAEGYSVSREKKESFPLTVTSAQKNPTAFYLCASSIIAGRLVSPSTDTQYFGPGTRLTVL.

The chain joins TRBV5-1 to TRBJ2-3; 7 bases align to TRBD2. After removal of 1 base from V and 4 bases from J, the junction contained 6 bases not matched to a gene. Germline CDR1 and CDR2: SGHRS and YFSETQ. This CDR3 has 15 amino acids. CDR3 bases: TGCGCCAGCAGCTTGTTGGCTAGCGGATCAGATACGCAGTATTTT. This encodes CASSLLASGSDTQYF.

This clonotype was seen a few times. The rearrangement uses TRBV12-3 or TRBV12-4 and TRBJ2-7; a weak D match, TRBD2 (6 bases). The CDR3 runs 15 residues. V was cut by 2 bases and J by 5 bases, with 16 bases left in between. CDR3 sequence: CASSLWLGGGDEQYF. The CDR3 DNA reads TGTGCCAGCAGTTTATGGTTAGGAGGAGGGGACGAGCAGTACTTC.